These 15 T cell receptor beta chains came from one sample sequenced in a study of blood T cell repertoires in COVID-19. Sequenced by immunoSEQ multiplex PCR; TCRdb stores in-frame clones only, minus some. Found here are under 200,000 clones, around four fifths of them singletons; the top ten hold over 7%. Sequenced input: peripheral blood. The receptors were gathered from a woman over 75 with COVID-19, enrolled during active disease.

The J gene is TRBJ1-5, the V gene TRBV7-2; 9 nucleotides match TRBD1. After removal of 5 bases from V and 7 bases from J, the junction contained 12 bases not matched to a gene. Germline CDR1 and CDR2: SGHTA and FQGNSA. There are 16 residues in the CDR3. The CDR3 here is CASSGRDRVAGQPQHF. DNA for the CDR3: TGTGCCAGCAGCGGCCGGGACAGGGTAGCGGGGCAGCCCCAGCATTTT.

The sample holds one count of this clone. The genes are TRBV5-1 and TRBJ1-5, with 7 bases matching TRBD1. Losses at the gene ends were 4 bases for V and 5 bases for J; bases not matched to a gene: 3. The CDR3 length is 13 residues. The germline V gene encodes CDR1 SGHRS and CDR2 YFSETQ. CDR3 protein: CASSIQGDQPQHF. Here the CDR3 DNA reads TGCGCCAGCAGCATCCAGGGGGATCAGCCCCAGCATTTT.

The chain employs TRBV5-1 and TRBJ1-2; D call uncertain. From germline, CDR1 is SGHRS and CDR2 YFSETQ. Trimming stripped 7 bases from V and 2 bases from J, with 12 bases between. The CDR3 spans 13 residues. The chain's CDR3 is CASGPDGNYGYTF. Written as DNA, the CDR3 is TGCGCCAGCGGCCCCGACGGGAACTATGGCTACACCTTC. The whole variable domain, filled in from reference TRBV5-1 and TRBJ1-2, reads KAGVTQTPRYLIKTRGQQVTLSCSPISGHRSVSWYQQTPGQGLQFLFEYFSETQRNKGNFPGRFSGRQFSNSRSEMNVSTLELGDSALYLCASGPDGNYGYTFGSGTRLTVV.

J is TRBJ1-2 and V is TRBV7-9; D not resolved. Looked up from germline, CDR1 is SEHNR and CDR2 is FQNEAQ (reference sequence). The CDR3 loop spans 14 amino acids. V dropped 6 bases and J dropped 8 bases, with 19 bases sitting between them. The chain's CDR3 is CASRLLESAGGYTF. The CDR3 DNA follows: TGTGCCAGCAGACTTCTAGAGTCTGCGGGGGGCTACACCTTC.

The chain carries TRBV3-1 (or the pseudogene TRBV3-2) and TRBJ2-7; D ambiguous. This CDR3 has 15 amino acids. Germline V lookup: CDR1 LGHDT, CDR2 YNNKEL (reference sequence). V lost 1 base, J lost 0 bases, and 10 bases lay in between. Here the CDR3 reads CASSQGSISSYEQYF. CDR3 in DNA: TGTGCCAGCAGCCAAGGCTCAATTAGCTCCTACGAGCAGTACTTC.

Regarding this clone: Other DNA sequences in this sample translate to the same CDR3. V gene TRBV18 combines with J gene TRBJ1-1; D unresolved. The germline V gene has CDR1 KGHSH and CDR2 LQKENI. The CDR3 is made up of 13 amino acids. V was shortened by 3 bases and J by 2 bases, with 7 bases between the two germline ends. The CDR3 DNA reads TGTGCCAGCTCACCCGCAGGAAACACTGAAGCTTTCTTT. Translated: CASSPAGNTEAFF.

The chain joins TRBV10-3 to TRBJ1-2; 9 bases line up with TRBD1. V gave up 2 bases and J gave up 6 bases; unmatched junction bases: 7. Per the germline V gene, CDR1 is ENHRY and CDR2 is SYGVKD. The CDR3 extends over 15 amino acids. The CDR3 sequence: CAISEGDRAGNGYTF. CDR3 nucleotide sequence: TGTGCCATCAGTGAGGGGGACAGGGCGGGAAATGGCTACACCTTC.

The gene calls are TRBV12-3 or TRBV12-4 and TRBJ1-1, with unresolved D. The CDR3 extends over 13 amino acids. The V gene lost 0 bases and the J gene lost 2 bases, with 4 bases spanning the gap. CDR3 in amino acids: CASSLAGNTEAFF. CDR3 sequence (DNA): TGTGCCAGCAGTTTAGCCGGTAACACTGAAGCTTTCTTT.

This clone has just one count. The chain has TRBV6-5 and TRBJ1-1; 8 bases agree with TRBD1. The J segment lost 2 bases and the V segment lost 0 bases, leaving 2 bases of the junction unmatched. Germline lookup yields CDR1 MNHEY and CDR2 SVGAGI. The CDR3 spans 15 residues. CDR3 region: CASSYSGQGNTEAFF. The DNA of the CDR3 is TGTGCCAGCAGTTACTCTGGACAGGGTAACACTGAAGCTTTCTTT.

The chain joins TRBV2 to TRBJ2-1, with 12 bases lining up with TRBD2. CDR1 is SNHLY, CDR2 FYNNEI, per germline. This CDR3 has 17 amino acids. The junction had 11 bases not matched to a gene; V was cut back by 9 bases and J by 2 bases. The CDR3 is CASARTSGTETYNEQFF. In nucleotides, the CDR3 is TGTGCCAGTGCCCGGACTAGCGGGACCGAGACCTACAATGAGCAGTTCTTC.

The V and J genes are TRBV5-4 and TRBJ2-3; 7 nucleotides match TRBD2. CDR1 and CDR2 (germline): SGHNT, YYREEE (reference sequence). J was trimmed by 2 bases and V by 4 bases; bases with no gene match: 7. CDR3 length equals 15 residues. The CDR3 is CASSPGGLSTDTQYF. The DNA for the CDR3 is TGTGCCAGCAGCCCGGGAGGCCTCTCCACAGATACGCAGTATTTT.

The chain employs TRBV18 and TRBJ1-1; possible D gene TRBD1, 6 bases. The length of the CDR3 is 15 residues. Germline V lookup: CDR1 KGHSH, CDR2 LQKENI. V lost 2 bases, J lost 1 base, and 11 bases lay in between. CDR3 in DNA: TGTGCCAGCTCACCAGAACAGGGCCGGAACACTGAAGCTTTCTTT. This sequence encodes CASSPEQGRNTEAFF.

CDR3 amino acids: CASSHITTGNTEAFF. The CDR3 DNA is TGCGCCAGCAGCCATATAACGACAGGGAACACTGAAGCTTTCTTT. J is TRBJ1-1 and V is TRBV4-1; tentatively, D is TRBD1 (6 bases). V was clipped by 3 bases and J by 1 base, with 12 bases between them. The germline gives CDR1 MGHRA, CDR2 YSYEKL. This CDR3 has 15 residues.

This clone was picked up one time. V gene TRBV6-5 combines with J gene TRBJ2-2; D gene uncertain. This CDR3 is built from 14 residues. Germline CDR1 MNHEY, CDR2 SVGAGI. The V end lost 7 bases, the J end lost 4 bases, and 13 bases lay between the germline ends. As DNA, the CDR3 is TGTGCCAGCACTCGCAGGCGCACCACCGGGGAGCTGTTTTTT. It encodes CASTRRRTTGELFF.

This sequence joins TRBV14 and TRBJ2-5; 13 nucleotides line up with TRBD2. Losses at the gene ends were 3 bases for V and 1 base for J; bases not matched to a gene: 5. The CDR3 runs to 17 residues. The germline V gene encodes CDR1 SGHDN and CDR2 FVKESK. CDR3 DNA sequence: TGTGCCAGCAGCCATCTGGGACTAGCGGGACGCCAAGAGACCCAGTACTTC. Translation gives CASSHLGLAGRQETQYF.